The next 2 T cell receptor beta chains were all read from a single sample in a study of beta chain features in type 1 diabetes (dated by TCRdb to the late 2010s). Paper-wide results and their limitations: A moderate but significant shortening of TCRB CDR3 length was observed in type 1 diabetes patients in all four CD4+ subsets.

Library preparation employed the immunoSEQ multiplex PCR assay. The High Capacity cDNA Reverse Transcription Kit was used to reverse transcribe all of the isolated RNA, meaning that expressed TCRB transcripts were what got sequenced. TCRdb's version of the immuneACCESS table is confined to in-frame rearrangements and falls short of the full clone set. An unresolved V gene accounts for under half of the shortfall where checked; the remainder is of unknown origin. Present in this sample are 600,000 to 700,000 clones, over 10% of which were seen just once. About 0.02% of the sample is held by the ten biggest clonotypes. Their cognate antigens are unknown. Sequences were obtained from naive CD4+ T cells from blood. Explained via the paper, the cell subset or site label denotes: true naive CD4+ T cells. Receptor source: a man younger than 35 with type 1 diabetes.

The chain combines TRBV10-3 with TRBJ1-1; no reliable D call. With 7 bases removed from V and 0 bases from J, the gap between germline ends came to 15 bases. CDR3 length: 15 amino acids. In germline, CDR1 is ENHRY, CDR2 SYGVKD. This CDR3 is CAIKERSEMNTEAFF. The CDR3 nucleotides read TGTGCCATCAAGGAGAGAAGCGAGATGAACACTGAAGCTTTCTTT.

The sample holds a few counts of this clone. This chain uses TRBV6-5 with TRBJ2-1, with D tentatively TRBD1 (5 bases). The germline V gene has CDR1 MNHEY and CDR2 SVGAGI. The CDR3 extends over 15 amino acids. V was trimmed by 5 bases and J by 0 bases, leaving 11 bases between them. CDR3 amino acids: CASSRKGPSYNEQFF. Here the CDR3 DNA reads TGTGCCAGCAGTAGGAAGGGGCCCTCCTACAATGAGCAGTTCTTC.